This TCR beta chain was obtained from a study of T cells after yellow fever vaccination. Study-level background: Low-cell-number fractions were prepared with SMART-Seq v4 Ultra Low Input.

This CDR3 has 15 amino acids. Germline CDR1 is SGHRS and CDR2 is YFSETQ. Unmatched junction bases numbered 8, after V lost 4 bases and J lost 5 bases. TCRdb independently ran MiXCR on the 5' RACE reads; one entry per CDR3 protein. The table has around 550,000 distinct CDR3 sequences, 19% seen once. The input for sequencing was PBMCs, taken 15 days after the yellow fever booster vaccination. This sequence joins TRBV5-1 and TRBJ2-1; 8 nucleotides agree with TRBD2. The source is a man aged 30-40 years who received the YFV17D yellow fever vaccine. Written as DNA, the CDR3 is TGCGCCAGCAGCCCGCGGGGGACTAGAGACAATGAGCAGTTCTTC. This sequence encodes CASSPRGTRDNEQFF. The variable domain in full, with the rest retrieved from reference TRBV5-1 and TRBJ2-1, is KAGVTQTPRYLIKTRGQQVTLSCSPISGHRSVSWYQQTPGQGLQFLFEYFSETQRNKGNFPGRFSGRQFSNSRSEMNVSTLELGDSALYLCASSPRGTRDNEQFFGPGTRLTVL.